This paragraph reports one T cell receptor (beta chain). Its antigen is not known. TCRdb used MiXCR to reprocess the reads, holding one entry per CDR3 protein. The sample shows about 740,000 distinct CDR3 sequences, around a third of them seen only once. The data derive from a study of T cell repertoires in cytomegalovirus infection. Trimming removed 5 bases at V and 0 bases at J, with 15 bases between. CDR3 length: 16 residues. CDR1 SGHNT and CDR2 YYREEE come from the germline V gene (reference sequence). This sample comprised cultured PBMCs, obtained from culture after CMV antigen stimulation. The chain uses TRBV5-4 and TRBJ1-3; D is undetermined. The TCR originated in a human donor in good health (CMV status not recorded). Some clones in this sample may be carry-over from other donors' samples. The CDR3 bases are TGTGCCAGCAGTCACAAGGGTGACCCCTCTGGAAACACCATATATTTT. Its translation is CASSHKGDPSGNTIYF.